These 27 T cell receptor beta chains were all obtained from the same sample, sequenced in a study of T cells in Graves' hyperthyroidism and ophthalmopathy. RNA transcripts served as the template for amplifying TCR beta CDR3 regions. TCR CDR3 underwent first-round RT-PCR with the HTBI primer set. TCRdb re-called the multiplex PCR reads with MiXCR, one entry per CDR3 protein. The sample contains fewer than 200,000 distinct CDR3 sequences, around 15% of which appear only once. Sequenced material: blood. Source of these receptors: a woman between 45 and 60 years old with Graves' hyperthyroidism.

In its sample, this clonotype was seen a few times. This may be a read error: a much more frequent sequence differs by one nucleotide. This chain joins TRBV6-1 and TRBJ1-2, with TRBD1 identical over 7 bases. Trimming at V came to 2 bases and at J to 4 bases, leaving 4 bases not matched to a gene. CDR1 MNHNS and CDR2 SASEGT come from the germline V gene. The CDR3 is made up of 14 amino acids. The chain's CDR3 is CASSETGDPYGYTF. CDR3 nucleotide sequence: TGTGCCAGCAGTGAAACAGGGGATCCCTATGGCTACACCTTC.

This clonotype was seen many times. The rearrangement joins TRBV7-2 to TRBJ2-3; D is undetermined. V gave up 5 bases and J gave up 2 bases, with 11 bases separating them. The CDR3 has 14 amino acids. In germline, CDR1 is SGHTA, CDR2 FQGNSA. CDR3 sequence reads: CASSLYEDTDTQYF. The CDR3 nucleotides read TGTGCCAGCAGCCTCTATGAGGACACAGATACGCAGTATTTT.

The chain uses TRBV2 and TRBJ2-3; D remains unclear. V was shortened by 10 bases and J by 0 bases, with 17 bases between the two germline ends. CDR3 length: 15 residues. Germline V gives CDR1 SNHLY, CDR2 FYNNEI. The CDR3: CATGRAGLSTDTQYF. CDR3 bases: TGTGCCACCGGTCGGGCTGGGCTTAGCACAGATACGCAGTATTTT.

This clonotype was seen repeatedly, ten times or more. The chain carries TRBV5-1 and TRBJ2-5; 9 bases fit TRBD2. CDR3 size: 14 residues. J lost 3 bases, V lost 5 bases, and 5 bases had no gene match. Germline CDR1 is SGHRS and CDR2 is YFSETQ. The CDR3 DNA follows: TGCGCCAGCAGTCATAGCGGGGGCGAAGAGACCCAGTACTTC. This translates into CASSHSGGEETQYF.

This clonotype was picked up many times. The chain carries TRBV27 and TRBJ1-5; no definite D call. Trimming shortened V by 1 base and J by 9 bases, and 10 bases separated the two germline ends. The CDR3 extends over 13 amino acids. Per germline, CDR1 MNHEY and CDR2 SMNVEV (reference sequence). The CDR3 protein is CASSLYIHTPQHF. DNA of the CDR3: TGTGCCAGCAGTTTATATATACACACGCCCCAGCATTTT.

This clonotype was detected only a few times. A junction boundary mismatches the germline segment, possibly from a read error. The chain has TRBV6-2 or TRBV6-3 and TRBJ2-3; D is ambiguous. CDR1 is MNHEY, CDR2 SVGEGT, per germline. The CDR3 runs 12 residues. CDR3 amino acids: CATSSAWDTQYF. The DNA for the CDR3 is TGTGCCACCAGTTCCGCATGGGATACGCAGTATTTT.

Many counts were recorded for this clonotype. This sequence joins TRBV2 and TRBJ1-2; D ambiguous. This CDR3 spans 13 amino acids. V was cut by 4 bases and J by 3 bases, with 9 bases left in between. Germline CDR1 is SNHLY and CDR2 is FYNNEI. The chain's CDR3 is CASSVALDYGYTF. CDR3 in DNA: TGTGCCAGCAGTGTCGCGTTGGACTATGGCTACACCTTC. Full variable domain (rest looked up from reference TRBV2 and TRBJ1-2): EPEVTQTPSHQVTQMGQEVILRCVPISNHLYFYWYRQILGQKVEFLVSFYNNEISEKSEIFDDQFSVERPDGSNFTLKIRSTKLEDSAMYFCASSVALDYGYTFGSGTRLTVV.

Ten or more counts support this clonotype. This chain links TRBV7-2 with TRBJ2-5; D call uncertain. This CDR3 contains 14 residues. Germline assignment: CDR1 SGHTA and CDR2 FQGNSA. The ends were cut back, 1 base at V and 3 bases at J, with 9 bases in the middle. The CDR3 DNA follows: TGTGCCAGCAGCTTAGTGTATGGGAAAGAGACCCAGTACTTC. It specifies CASSLVYGKETQYF.

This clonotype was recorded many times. The CDR3 DNA reads as TGTGCCAGCAGTTACTCAGGTAGCGGTCAGCCCCAGCATTTT. This encodes CASSYSGSGQPQHF. The chain recombines TRBV6-6 with TRBJ1-5, with no clear D. The CDR3 totals 14 residues. The germline V gene encodes CDR1 MNHNY and CDR2 SVGAGI (reference sequence). V shed 0 bases and J shed 6 bases, with 9 bases lying between them.

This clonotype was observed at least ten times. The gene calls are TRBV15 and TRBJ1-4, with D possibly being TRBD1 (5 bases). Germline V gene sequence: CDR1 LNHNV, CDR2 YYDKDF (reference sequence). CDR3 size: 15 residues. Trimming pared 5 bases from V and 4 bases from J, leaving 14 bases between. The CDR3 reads CATSGLGAVNEKLFF. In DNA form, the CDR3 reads TGTGCCACCAGCGGTCTTGGGGCCGTTAATGAAAAACTGTTTTTT.

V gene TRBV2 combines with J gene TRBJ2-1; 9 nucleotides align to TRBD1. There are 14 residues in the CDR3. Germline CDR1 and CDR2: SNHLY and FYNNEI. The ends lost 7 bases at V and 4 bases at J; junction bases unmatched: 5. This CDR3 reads CASTGQGWYNEQFF. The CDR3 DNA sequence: TGTGCCAGCACGGGACAGGGTTGGTACAATGAGCAGTTCTTC.

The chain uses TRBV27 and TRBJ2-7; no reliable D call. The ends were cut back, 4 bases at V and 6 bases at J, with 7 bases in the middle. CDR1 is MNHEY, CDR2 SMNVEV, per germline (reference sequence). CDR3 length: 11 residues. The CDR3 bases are TGTGCCAGCAGTTCGGTGTCCGAGCAGTACTTC. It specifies CASSSVSEQYF.

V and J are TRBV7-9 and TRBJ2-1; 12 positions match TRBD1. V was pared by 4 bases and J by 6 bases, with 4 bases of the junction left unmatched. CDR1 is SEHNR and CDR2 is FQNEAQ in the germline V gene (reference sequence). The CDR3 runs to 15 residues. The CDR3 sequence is CASSSGTGGFNEQFF. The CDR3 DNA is TGTGCCAGCAGCTCCGGGACAGGGGGCTTCAATGAGCAGTTCTTC.

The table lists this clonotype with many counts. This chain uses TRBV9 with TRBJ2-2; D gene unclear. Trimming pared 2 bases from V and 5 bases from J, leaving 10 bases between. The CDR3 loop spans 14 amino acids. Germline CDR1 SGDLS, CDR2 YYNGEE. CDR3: CASSVVSGTGELFF. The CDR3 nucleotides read TGTGCCAGCAGCGTCGTCAGTGGGACCGGGGAGCTGTTTTTT.

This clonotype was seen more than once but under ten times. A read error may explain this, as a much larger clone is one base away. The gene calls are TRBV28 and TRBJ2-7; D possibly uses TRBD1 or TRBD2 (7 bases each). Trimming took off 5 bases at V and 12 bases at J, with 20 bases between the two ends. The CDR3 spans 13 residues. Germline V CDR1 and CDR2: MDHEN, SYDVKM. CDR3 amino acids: CASSHTLGRGRYF. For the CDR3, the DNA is TGTGCCAGCAGTCACACCCTAGGGAGGGGGCGGTACTTC.

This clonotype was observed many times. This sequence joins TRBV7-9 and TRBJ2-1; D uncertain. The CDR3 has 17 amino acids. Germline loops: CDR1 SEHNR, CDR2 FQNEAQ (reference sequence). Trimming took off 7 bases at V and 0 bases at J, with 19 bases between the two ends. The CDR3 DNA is TGTGCCAGCAACCCCGAATTGTGGGTTTCCTCCTACAATGAGCAGTTCTTC. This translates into CASNPELWVSSYNEQFF.

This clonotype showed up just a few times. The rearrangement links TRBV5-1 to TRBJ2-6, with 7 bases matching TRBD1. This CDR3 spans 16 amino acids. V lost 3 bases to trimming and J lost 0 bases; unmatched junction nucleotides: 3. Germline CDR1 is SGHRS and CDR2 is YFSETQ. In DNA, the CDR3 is TGCGCCAGCAGCTGGGGACAGCTCTCTGGGGCCAACGTCCTGACTTTC. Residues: CASSWGQLSGANVLTF.

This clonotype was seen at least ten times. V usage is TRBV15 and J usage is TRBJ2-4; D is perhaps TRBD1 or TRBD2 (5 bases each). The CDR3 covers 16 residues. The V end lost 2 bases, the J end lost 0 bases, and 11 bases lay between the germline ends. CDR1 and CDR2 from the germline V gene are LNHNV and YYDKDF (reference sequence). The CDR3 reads CATSRLGTQAKNIQYF. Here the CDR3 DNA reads TGTGCCACCAGCAGACTCGGGACCCAAGCCAAAAACATTCAGTACTTC.

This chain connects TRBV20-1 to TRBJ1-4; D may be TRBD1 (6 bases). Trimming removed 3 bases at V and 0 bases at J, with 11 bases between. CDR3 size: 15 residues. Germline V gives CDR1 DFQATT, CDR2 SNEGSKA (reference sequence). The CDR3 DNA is TGCAGTGCTAGGGCAGCAGGGGCAACTAATGAAAAACTGTTTTTT. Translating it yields CSARAAGATNEKLFF.

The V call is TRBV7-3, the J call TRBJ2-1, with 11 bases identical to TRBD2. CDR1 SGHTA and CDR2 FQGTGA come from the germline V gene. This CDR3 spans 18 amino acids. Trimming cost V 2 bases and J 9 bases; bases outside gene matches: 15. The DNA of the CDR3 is TGTGCCAGCAGCTTAGCCCCAGTAGTTAGCGGGGGGGCAAGTGAGCAGTTCTTC. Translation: CASSLAPVVSGGASEQFF.

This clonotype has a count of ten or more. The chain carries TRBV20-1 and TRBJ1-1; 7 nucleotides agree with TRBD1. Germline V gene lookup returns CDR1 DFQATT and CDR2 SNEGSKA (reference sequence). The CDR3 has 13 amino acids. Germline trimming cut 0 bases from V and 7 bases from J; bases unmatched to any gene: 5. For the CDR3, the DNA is TGCAGTGCTAGAGACAGGGGGTATGGTGAAGCTTTCTTT. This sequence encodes CSARDRGYGEAFF.

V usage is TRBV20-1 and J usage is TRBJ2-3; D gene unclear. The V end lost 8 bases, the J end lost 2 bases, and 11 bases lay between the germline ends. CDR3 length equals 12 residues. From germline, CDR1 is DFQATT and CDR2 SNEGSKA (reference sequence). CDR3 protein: CSFIRITDTQYF. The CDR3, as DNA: TGCAGTTTCATCAGGATCACAGATACGCAGTATTTT.

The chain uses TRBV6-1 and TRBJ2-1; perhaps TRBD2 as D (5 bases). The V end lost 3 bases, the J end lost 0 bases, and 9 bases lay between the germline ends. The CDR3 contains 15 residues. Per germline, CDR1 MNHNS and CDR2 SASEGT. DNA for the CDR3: TGTGCCAGCAGTGACTCGGGGAACTCCTACAATGAGCAGTTCTTC. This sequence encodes CASSDSGNSYNEQFF.

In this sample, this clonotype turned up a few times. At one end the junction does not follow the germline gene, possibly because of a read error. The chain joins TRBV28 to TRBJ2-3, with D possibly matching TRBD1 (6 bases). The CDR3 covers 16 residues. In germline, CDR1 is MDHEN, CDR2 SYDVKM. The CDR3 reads CANSTPRTDTTDTQYF. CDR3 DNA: TGTGCCAACAGTACCCCCCGGACAGATACCACAGATACGCAGTATTTT.

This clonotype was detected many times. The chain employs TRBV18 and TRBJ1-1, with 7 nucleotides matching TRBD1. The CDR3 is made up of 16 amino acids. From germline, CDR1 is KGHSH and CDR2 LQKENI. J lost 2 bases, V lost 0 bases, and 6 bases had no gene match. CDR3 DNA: TGTGCCAGCTCACCACCGGGGACAGCCTTTAACACTGAAGCTTTCTTT. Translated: CASSPPGTAFNTEAFF.

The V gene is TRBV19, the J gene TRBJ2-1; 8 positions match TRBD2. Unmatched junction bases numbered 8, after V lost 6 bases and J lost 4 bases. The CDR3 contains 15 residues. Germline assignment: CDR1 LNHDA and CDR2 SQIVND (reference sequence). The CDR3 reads CASRTLRGGYNEQFF. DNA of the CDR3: TGTGCCAGTAGAACCCTTCGGGGGGGATACAATGAGCAGTTCTTC. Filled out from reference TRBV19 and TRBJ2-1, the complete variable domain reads DGGITQSPKYLFRKEGQNVTLSCEQNLNHDAMYWYRQDPGQGLRLIYYSQIVNDFQKGDIAEGYSVSREKKESFPLTVTSAQKNPTAFYLCASRTLRGGYNEQFFGPGTRLTVL.

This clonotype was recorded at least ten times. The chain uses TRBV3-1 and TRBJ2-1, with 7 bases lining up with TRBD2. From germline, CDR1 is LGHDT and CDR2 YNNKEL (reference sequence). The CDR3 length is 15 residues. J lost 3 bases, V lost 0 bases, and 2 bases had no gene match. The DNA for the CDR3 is TGTGCCAGCAGCCAAGAGGGGGGGTTCTACAATGAGCAGTTCTTC. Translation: CASSQEGGFYNEQFF.